Listed below are T cell receptor beta chains from one sample, sequenced in a study of molecular identifiers for immune sequencing clone quantification. MiXCR, run by TCRdb on the PCR reads, gives a single entry per CDR3 protein. The sample gives more than 550,000 distinct CDR3 sequences, roughly 27% of which show up once; 0.7% to 0.95% is in the top ten. The sample was naive CD8+ T cells from blood, with Jurkat cell RNA spiked in. Every receptor here comes from a human donor in good health. Some libraries in this study had Jurkat cell RNA spiked in. CDR3s include the opening cysteine and the closing phenylalanine or tryptophan. D genes are given only for firm matches. Size tells how often a clone was seen (once, few, many) or the class of an expanded clone, and some rows leave it out.

D	V	size	J	CDR3	DNA
TRBD2	TRBV29-1	many	TRBJ2-7	CSVAGTSGRPVHEQYF	TGCAGCGTCGCCGGGACTAGCGGGAGACCGGTCCACGAGCAGTACTTC
TRBD1	TRBV28	many	TRBJ2-3	CASSHRGPGTDTQYF	TGTGCCAGCAGTCACAGGGGGCCTGGGACAGATACGCAGTATTTT
-	TRBV12-3/TRBV12-4	many	TRBJ1-1	CASSLVASYEAFF	TGTGCCAGCAGTTTAGTGGCATCCTATGAAGCTTTCTTT
TRBD1	TRBV7-3	many	TRBJ2-5	CASSPDRVETQYF	TGTGCCAGCAGCCCCGACAGGGTTGAGACCCAGTACTTC
TRBD2	TRBV5-8	many	TRBJ2-4	CASSLDLAGLIAKNIQYF	TGTGCCAGCAGCCTCGACTTAGCGGGGTTGATAGCCAAAAACATTCAGTACTTC
-	TRBV7-2	-	TRBJ1-5	CAISLATSNQPQHF	TGTGCCATCAGCTTAGCCACTAGCAACCAGCCCCAGCATTTT
-	TRBV27	-	TRBJ1-5	CASSLTSYQPQHF	TGTGCCAGCAGTTTGACCTCTTATCAGCCCCAGCATTTT
TRBD2	TRBV12-3/TRBV12-4	many	TRBJ2-1	CASSIAPGTSGPRNNEQFF	TGTGCCAGCAGTATAGCGCCCGGGACTAGCGGGCCGAGAAACAATGAGCAGTTCTTC
-	TRBV6-5	-	TRBJ1-4	CASSYQGRVHEKPFF	TGTGCCAGCAGTTACCAGGGAAGGGTACACGAAAAACCGTTTTTT
TRBD1	TRBV4-3	-	TRBJ2-2	CASSPDWTGNTGELFF	TGCGCCAGCAGCCCTGATTGGACAGGGAACACCGGGGAGCTGTTTTTT
TRBD1	TRBV6-1	-	TRBJ2-2	CASSELGQGVFGELSF	TGTGCCAGCAGTGAATTGGGGCAGGGGGTCTTCGGGGAGCTGTCTTTT
-	TRBV7-2	many	TRBJ2-3	CASSFYLSTDTQYF	TGTGCCAGCAGCTTCTATCTAAGCACAGATACGCAGTATTTT
-	TRBV20-1	-	TRBJ1-1	CSAPRGIIEAFF	TGCAGTGCCCCCAGGGGAATTATTGAAGCTTTCTTT
TRBD2	TRBV10-2	-	TRBJ2-7	CASSERGGSYEQYF	TGCGCCAGCAGTGAGCGGGGGGGCTCCTACGAGCAGTACTTC
TRBD1	TRBV5-3	-	TRBJ1-1	CASSAGQGFGTEAFF	TGTGCCAGCAGCGCGGGACAGGGGTTCGGCACTGAAGCTTTCTTT
TRBD2	TRBV12-3/TRBV12-4	few	TRBJ2-5	CASRGGVRETQYF	TGTGCCAGCAGGGGGGGGGTTCGAGAGACCCAGTACTTC
-	TRBV10-3	-	TRBJ2-7	CAISEWVSGDGEQYF	TGTGCCATCAGTGAGTGGGTATCCGGGGATGGCGAGCAGTACTTC
TRBD2	TRBV6-2/TRBV6-3	-	TRBJ2-7	CASSANLPAGGPGEQYF	TGTGCCAGCAGTGCAAATCTTCCAGCGGGGGGTCCCGGCGAGCAGTACTTC
TRBD1	TRBV4-3	-	TRBJ2-1	CASSQGRAGGNNEQFF	TGCGCCAGCAGCCAGGGGCGGGCAGGGGGTAACAATGAGCAGTTCTTC
-	TRBV30	-	TRBJ2-1	CAWSVLNEQFF	TGTGCCTGGAGTGTACTCAATGAGCAGTTCTTC
TRBD1	TRBV27	few	TRBJ2-7	CASSPPDREFGEQYF	TGTGCCAGCAGTCCCCCGGACAGGGAGTTCGGTGAGCAGTACTTC
-	TRBV3-1	many	TRBJ2-1	CASSQDRREQFF	TGTGCCAGCAGCCAAGATCGCAGAGAGCAGTTCTTC
-	TRBV30	many	TRBJ1-5	CAWSATPGISNQPQHF	TGTGCCTGGAGTGCGACTCCAGGGATTAGCAATCAGCCCCAGCATTTT
-	TRBV28	-	TRBJ2-7	CASSSGPFSYEQYF	TGTGCCAGCAGTTCAGGGCCATTCTCCTACGAGCAGTACTTC
-	TRBV4-3	-	TRBJ2-3	CASSMDFRSTDTQYF	TGCGCCAGCAGCATGGACTTCAGGAGCACAGATACGCAGTATTTT
TRBD1	TRBV7-9	-	TRBJ1-1	CASSSNAGQGLNTEAFF	TGTGCCAGCAGCTCCAATGCGGGACAGGGGCTGAACACTGAAGCTTTCTTT
-	TRBV3-1	once	TRBJ1-5	CAGSQGENQPQHF	TGTGCCGGCAGCCAAGGTGAAAATCAGCCCCAGCATTTT
-	TRBV7-2	-	TRBJ2-7	CASRPGPGGLAPYF	TGTGCCAGCCGCCCGGGCCCGGGCGGGCTCGCGCCGTACTTC
-	TRBV30	many	TRBJ2-7	CAWAAGDEQYF	TGTGCCTGGGCGGCTGGGGATGAGCAGTACTTC
-	TRBV7-9	many	TRBJ1-5	CASSSAGAGNQPQHF	TGTGCCAGCAGTTCCGCAGGGGCAGGTAATCAGCCCCAGCATTTT
-	TRBV10-3	-	TRBJ2-7	CAIRRDSSSYEQYF	TGTGCCATCAGGCGGGACTCCAGCTCCTACGAGCAGTACTTC
TRBD2	TRBV9	few	TRBJ2-7	CASRPGGGVAREQYF	TGTGCCAGCCGCCCGGGGGGGGGAGTGGCTCGCGAGCAGTACTTC
TRBD1	TRBV4-2	many	TRBJ2-7	CASSQSGTGEYEQYF	TGTGCCAGCAGCCAATCCGGGACAGGGGAGTACGAGCAGTACTTC
TRBD2	TRBV29-1	few	TRBJ2-1	CSVIFTSGSPHEQFF	TGCAGCGTGATTTTTACTAGCGGGAGCCCCCATGAGCAGTTCTTC
TRBD1	TRBV29-1	-	TRBJ1-4	CSGTGPYNEKLFF	TGCAGCGGGACAGGTCCTTATAATGAAAAACTGTTTTTT
-	TRBV11-2	few	TRBJ1-1	CASSLAQGGAEAFF	TGTGCCAGCAGCTTAGCACAGGGCGGCGCTGAAGCTTTCTTT
TRBD1	TRBV7-6	few	TRBJ2-7	CASSLDPGQVYEQYF	TGTGCCAGCAGCTTAGACCCGGGACAGGTCTACGAGCAGTACTTC
-	TRBV9	few	TRBJ2-5	CASNSGVGETQYF	TGTGCCAGCAATTCCGGGGTTGGGGAGACCCAGTACTTC
-	TRBV12-3/TRBV12-4	many	TRBJ2-3	CASPVLDSRGTDTQYF	TGTGCCAGTCCTGTCCTGGACAGCAGAGGCACAGATACGCAGTATTTT
-	TRBV11-2	-	TRBJ1-5	CASSLDQVRAGDQPQHF	TGTGCCAGCAGCTTAGATCAGGTTCGGGCAGGGGATCAGCCCCAGCATTTT
-	TRBV6-5	few	TRBJ1-4	CASSYIGETEKLFF	TGTGCCAGCAGTTACATAGGGGAGACTGAAAAACTGTTTTTT
TRBD2	TRBV20-1	-	TRBJ2-7	CSAPSPGTIYEQYF	TGCAGTGCTCCATCCCCCGGGACTATCTACGAGCAGTACTTC
TRBD2	TRBV11-2	few	TRBJ2-1	CASSGPLAGYNEQFF	TGTGCCAGCAGTGGGCCCCTAGCGGGATACAATGAGCAGTTCTTC
-	TRBV7-9	many	TRBJ2-5	CASTNPEAAGDQETQYF	TGTGCCAGCACCAACCCCGAGGCCGCAGGGGACCAGGAGACCCAGTACTTC
-	TRBV12-3/TRBV12-4	once	TRBJ2-7	CASSLTRVQYF	TGTGCCAGCAGTCTGACCCGGGTGCAGTACTTC
TRBD1	TRBV27	-	TRBJ2-7	CASSLSQDRVIVDEQYF	TGTGCCAGCAGTTTATCACAGGACAGGGTGATAGTCGACGAGCAGTACTTC
TRBD2	TRBV6-5	-	TRBJ2-7	CASTHIGTSGTYEQYF	TGTGCCAGCACTCACATAGGGACTAGCGGAACCTACGAGCAGTACTTC
TRBD2	TRBV7-6	many	TRBJ2-2	CASSFLAGGPSVTGELFF	TGTGCCAGCAGCTTCCTAGCGGGGGGGCCGTCGGTCACCGGGGAGCTGTTTTTT
-	TRBV6-1	few	TRBJ2-1	CASSAGQPIYNEQFF	TGTGCCAGCAGTGCAGGACAGCCTATCTACAATGAGCAGTTCTTC
-	TRBV27	few	TRBJ2-7	CASSLKFLDEQYF	TGTGCCAGCAGTTTAAAGTTTTTGGACGAGCAGTACTTC
-	TRBV28	few	TRBJ1-1	CTSSLVNTEAFF	TGTACCAGCAGTTTAGTTAACACTGAAGCCTTCTTT
-	TRBV20-1	few	TRBJ2-2	CSARSRDSGAGELFF	TGCAGTGCTAGGTCCCGGGACTCTGGGGCGGGGGAGCTGTTTTTT
-	TRBV6-6	few	TRBJ1-1	CASTHSSFLGALMNTEAFF	TGTGCCAGCACCCACTCGTCCTTCTTAGGAGCGCTGATGAACACTGAAGCTTTCTTT